This record looks at one T cell receptor (beta chain) sequence and its context. This sample was taken from a study of blood T cell repertoires in COVID-19. On the study more broadly: Researchers got acute and convalescent COVID-19 samples from the United States, Italy and Spain.

This CDR3 contains 14 residues. Per germline, CDR1 SGDLS and CDR2 YYNGEE. V was cut by 4 bases and J by 2 bases, with 13 bases left in between. The assay was immunoSEQ multiplex PCR, and TCRdb's table has in-frame clones only and misses some. This sample has fewer than 500,000 clones, with more than 70% found just once. Sequencing used PBMCs or T cells enriched from blood (not recorded which). This chain links TRBV9 with TRBJ2-7; tentative D call: TRBD2 (5 bases). This receptor was obtained from a man under 40 who had recovered from COVID-19. This chain's CDR3 is CASSPLGSTYEQYF. DNA of the CDR3: TGTGCCAGCAGCCCCTTGGGGAGTACCTACGAGCAGTACTTC.